The text below deals with one TCR beta chain. The antigen it binds to is not known. Per-nucleotide qualities are absent, and no much larger clonotype sits a single base away. The data originate from a study of high-grade serous ovarian cancer treatment subgroups (dated by TCRdb to the early 2020s). Context from the whole study: A mean of around 13,000 reads and about 7,500 unique TCR beta rearrangements per sample was generated by sequencing. TCR beta repertoires were profiled in patients with high-grade serous ovarian cancer who were grouped, under a laparoscopic triage algorithm, by complete gross resection or by neoadjuvant chemotherapy response. The approximately 30-patient cohort included 10 patients with no residual disease after primary surgery (R0), 10 excellent NACT responders, and 10 poor NACT responders. In total there were 85 to 95 samples, since every patient provided one primary tumor sample and two metastatic tumor samples. The study at large found these results: Because bulk tumor TCR sequencing provided no spatial information, insight into HGSC tumor complexity and diversity was limited. Repertoire similarity between tumors of the same patient ranged about 0.11 to 0.79, whereas almost no similarity was seen between different patients. TCR repertoire analyses were focused on CDR3, and CDR1 and CDR2 were not analyzed. TCR clonal relatedness showed a positive correlation with neoantigen level and a trend toward positive correlation with copy number variation and mutation load from whole-genome sequencing.

Reading from cysteine to phenylalanine, the CDR3 counts 13 amino acids. The entry retains the CDR3 DNA only, 39 bases that are in frame from base 1. From a lookup of the germline V gene, CDR1 and CDR2 are SGHTA and FQGNSA. V lost 4 bases and J lost 10 bases; the stretch between them is 11 bases long. Tumor samples were collected prior to definitive surgery or chemotherapy. The MD Anderson Biospecimen Extraction Resource handled genomic DNA extraction, while the MD Anderson Cancer Genomics Laboratory carried out the TCR sequencing. The approximately 100 tumor samples underwent high-throughput TCR profiling using ImmunoSEQ. The study's own analysis went as follows. To measure repertoire diversity, the metrics used were richness (unique productive sequences), clonality, evenness and relatedness, and the Bhattacharyya coefficient was used to assess similarity between samples. A sensitivity analysis excluded TCRs with fewer than two reads and gave consistent conclusions. Held by TCRdb, this immuneACCESS table contains in-frame sequences only and omits some clones. Under half of the omission traces to an unresolved V gene where checked; the cause of the rest is unknown. For V, J and clone size, that table is used; D and trimming come from the DNA. For this sample there are over a thousand clones; less than 80% appear just once. The ten most abundant clones make up 20% to 30% of the sample.

The TCR comes from a human donor with high-grade serous ovarian cancer. This chain is built from TRBV7-2 and TRBJ1-6, with TRBD1 perhaps the D gene, on 5 matching bases. The sample was tumor tissue. CDR3 reads: CASSSGLRSPLHF. Read as DNA, the sequence is TGTGCCAGCAGCTCAGGGTTGAGGTCACCCCTCCACTTT.